This TCR beta chain was recovered during a study of T cells in Graves' hyperthyroidism and ophthalmopathy. Study-wide points: Ophthalmopathy was identified by the model a median around 6.3 months ahead of onset. Among clonotypes expanded in thyroid above 0.001, most were also found in blood. Using 13 V-J features, a model discriminated ophthalmopathy from stable hyperthyroidism.

TCR beta CDR3 region amplification was performed from RNA transcripts. Researchers ran a first-round RT-PCR on the TCR CDR3 using the HTBI primer set. From the multiplex PCR reads, TCRdb called clonotypes with MiXCR, one entry per CDR3 protein. The sample contains 450,000 to 700,000 distinct CDR3 sequences, around 45% of which appear only once. At least ten counts were recorded for this clonotype. Its antigen remains unknown. Germline CDR1 SNHLY, CDR2 FYNNEI. Trimming pared 3 bases from V and 0 bases from J, leaving 11 bases between. The CDR3 consists of 16 residues. Orbital computed tomography, thyroid ultrasound, serum thyroxine and TRAb, and clinical symptoms together informed the diagnoses.

The sequence derives from a young woman with Graves' hyperthyroidism. Sequencing was carried out using peripheral blood or thyroid tissue (not recorded which). The rearrangement links TRBV2 to TRBJ2-2; D is uncertain. CDR3 DNA sequence: TGTGCCAGCAGTGATTTGGATGGGGCGAACACCGGGGAGCTGTTTTTT. Translating gives CASSDLDGANTGELFF.